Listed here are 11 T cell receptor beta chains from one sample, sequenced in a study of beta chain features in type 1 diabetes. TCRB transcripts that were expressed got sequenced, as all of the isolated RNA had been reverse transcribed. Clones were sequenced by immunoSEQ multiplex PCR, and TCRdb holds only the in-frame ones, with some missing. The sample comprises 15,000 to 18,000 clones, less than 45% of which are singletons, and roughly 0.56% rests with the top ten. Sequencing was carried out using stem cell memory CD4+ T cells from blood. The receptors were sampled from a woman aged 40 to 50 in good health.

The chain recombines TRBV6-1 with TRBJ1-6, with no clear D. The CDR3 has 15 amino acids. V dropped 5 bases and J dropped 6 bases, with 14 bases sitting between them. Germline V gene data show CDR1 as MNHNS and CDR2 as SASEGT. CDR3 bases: TGTGCCAGCAGTTCCCAGGCGGGTACTAATTCACCCCTCCACTTT. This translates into CASSSQAGTNSPLHF.

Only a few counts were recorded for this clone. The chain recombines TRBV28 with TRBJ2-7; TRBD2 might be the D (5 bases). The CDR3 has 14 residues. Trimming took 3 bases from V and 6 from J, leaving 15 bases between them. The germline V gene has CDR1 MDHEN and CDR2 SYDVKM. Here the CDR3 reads CASSLSPESGEQYF. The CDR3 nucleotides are TGTGCCAGCAGTTTGTCCCCAGAGAGCGGCGAGCAGTACTTC. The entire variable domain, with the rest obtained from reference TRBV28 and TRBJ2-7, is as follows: DVKVTQSSRYLVKRTGEKVFLECVQDMDHENMFWYRQDPGLGLRLIYFSYDVKMKEKGDIPEGYSVSREKKERFSLILESASTNQTSMYLCASSLSPESGEQYFGPGTRLTVT.

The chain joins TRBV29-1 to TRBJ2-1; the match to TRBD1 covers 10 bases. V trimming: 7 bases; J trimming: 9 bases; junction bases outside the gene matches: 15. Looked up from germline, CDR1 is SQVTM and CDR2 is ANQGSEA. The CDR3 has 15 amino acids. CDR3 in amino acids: CSAGGQGIGIGEQFF. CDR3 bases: TGCAGCGCCGGGGGACAGGGGATCGGGATTGGTGAGCAGTTCTTC.

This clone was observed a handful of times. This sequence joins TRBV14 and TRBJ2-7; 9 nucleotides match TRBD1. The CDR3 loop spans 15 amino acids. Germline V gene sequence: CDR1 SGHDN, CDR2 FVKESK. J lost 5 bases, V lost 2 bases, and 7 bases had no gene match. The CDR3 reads CASSQPGQGHHEQYF. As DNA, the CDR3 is TGTGCCAGCAGCCAACCGGGACAGGGACATCACGAGCAGTACTTC.

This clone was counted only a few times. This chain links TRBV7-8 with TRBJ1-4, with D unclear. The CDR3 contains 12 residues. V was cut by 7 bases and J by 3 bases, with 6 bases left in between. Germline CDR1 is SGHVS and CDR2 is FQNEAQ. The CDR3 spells CASKQPNEKLFF. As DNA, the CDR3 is TGTGCCAGCAAACAGCCTAATGAAAAACTGTTTTTT.

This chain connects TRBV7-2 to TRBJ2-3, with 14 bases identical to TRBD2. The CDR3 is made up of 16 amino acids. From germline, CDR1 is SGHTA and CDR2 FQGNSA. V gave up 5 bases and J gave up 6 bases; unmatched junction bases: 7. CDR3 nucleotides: TGTGCCAGCAGCCGCGGACTAGCGGGGGGAATGGATACGCAGTATTTT. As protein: CASSRGLAGGMDTQYF.

CDR3 sequence (DNA): TGCGCCAGCAGCTTGGGTAGCGTTGCAACCGATACGCAGTATTTT. Translating it yields CASSLGSVATDTQYF. V and J are TRBV5-1 and TRBJ2-3, with D possibly TRBD2 on 5 matching bases. Per the germline V gene, CDR1 is SGHRS and CDR2 is YFSETQ. The V gene lost 0 bases and the J gene lost 6 bases, with 14 bases spanning the gap. There are 15 residues in the CDR3.

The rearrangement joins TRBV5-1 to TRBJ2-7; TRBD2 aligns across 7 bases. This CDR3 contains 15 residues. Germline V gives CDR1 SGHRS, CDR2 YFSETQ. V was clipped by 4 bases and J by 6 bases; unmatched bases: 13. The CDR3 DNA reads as TGCGCCAGCAGCCGGGAGGCGGGGCGGGTAAGCGAGCAGTACTTC. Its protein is CASSREAGRVSEQYF. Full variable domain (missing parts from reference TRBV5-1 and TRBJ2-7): KAGVTQTPRYLIKTRGQQVTLSCSPISGHRSVSWYQQTPGQGLQFLFEYFSETQRNKGNFPGRFSGRQFSNSRSEMNVSTLELGDSALYLCASSREAGRVSEQYFGPGTRLTVT.

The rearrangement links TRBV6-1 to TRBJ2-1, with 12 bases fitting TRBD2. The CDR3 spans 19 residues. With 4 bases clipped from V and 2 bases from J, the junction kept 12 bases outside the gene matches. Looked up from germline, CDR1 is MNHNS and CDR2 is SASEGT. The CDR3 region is CASSGEPGLAGPTYNEQFF. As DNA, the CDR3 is TGTGCCAGCAGTGGTGAGCCAGGACTAGCGGGGCCTACCTACAATGAGCAGTTCTTC.

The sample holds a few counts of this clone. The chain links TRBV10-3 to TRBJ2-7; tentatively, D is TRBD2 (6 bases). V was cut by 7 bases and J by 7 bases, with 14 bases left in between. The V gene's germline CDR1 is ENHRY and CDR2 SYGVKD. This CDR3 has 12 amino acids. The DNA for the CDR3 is TGTGCCATCAAAAGACAAAGCGGGGAGCAGTACTTC. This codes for CAIKRQSGEQYF.

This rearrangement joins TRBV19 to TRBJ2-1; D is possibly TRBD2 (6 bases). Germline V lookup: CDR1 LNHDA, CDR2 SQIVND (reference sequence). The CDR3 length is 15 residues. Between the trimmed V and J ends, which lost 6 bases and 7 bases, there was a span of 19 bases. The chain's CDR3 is CASSLGVPGTNEQFF. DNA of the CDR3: TGTGCCAGTAGCCTAGGTGTTCCGGGGACTAATGAGCAGTTCTTC.